This T cell receptor (beta chain) was sequenced for a study of graft-versus-host responses after intestinal transplantation. Study as a whole: Every one of the recipients received anti-thymocyte globulin induction and afterwards took tacrolimus and steroids for around 3 years.

Study observations and caveats: Subjects displaying graft-donor T cell macrochimerism possessed elevated graft-versus-host to host-versus-graft clonal ratios inside allografts. GvH clones were identified in recipient marrow, with some first appearing in ileum or blood. Early post-transplant falls in HvG clones accompanied the peak levels of circulating GvH clones.

In this sample, this clone turned up once. Its antigen is still unknown. TCRdb's copy holds only in-frame clones and misses some; the assay was immunoSEQ multiplex PCR. The repertoire has approximately 71,000 clones, 89% of them found once; the top ten carry roughly 2.6%. The CDR3 contains 15 residues. V gave up 3 bases and J gave up 3 bases, with 14 bases separating them. Germline CDR1 reads MDHEN; CDR2 reads SYDVKM. The starting material was unstimulated CD8+ T cells sorted from spleen or lymph node cells, obtained before intestinal transplant. This TCR was sampled from a human donor who received an intestinal transplant. The J gene is TRBJ1-1, the V gene TRBV28; maybe TRBD1 (6 bases). The CDR3 protein is CASSFRFRGYTEAFF. The CDR3 DNA reads TGTGCCAGCAGTTTCCGATTCAGGGGATACACTGAAGCTTTCTTT.